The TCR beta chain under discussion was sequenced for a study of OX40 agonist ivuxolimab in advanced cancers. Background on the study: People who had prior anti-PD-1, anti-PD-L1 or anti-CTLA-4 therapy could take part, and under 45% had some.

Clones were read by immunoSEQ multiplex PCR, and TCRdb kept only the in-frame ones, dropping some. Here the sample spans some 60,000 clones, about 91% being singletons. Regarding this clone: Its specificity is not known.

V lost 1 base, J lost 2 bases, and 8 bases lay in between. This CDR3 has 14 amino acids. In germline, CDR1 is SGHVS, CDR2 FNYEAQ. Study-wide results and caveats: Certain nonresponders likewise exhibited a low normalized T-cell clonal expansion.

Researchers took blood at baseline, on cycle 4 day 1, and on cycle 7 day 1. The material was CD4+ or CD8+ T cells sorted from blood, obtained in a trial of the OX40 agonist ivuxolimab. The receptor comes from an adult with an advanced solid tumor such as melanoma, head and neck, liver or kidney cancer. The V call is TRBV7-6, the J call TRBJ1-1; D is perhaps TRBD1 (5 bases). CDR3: CASSLDGGNTEAFF. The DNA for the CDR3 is TGTGCCAGCAGCTTAGATGGGGGTAACACTGAAGCTTTCTTT.